Listed here are 28 T cell receptor beta chains from one sample, sequenced in a study of T-cell reconstitution after alpha-beta-depleted transplantation in children. The TCRbeta library incorporated unique molecular identifiers. TCRdb reanalysed the PCR reads using MiXCR and keeps one entry per CDR3 protein. This sample has around 200,000 distinct CDR3 sequences, with approximately 15% found just once. Sequences were derived from PBMCs, mostly from graft donor cells, sampled 360 days after TCRalphabeta/CD19-depleted stem cell transplant. The receptors stem from a male patient aged 2 to 10 who had a stem cell transplant for acute lymphoblastic leukemia, so the T cells may come from the graft donor.

This clonotype turned up a few times. The gene calls are TRBV12-3 or TRBV12-4 and TRBJ2-5; D uncertain. This CDR3 has 13 residues. The V gene lost 2 bases and the J gene lost 8 bases, with 12 bases spanning the gap. For the CDR3, the DNA is TGTGCCAGCAGTTTATTCCCGGACGTTACCCAGTACTTC. Its protein product is CASSLFPDVTQYF.

This clonotype has a handful of counts. The chain joins TRBV5-1 to TRBJ1-1; D is unresolved. The germline gives CDR1 SGHRS, CDR2 YFSETQ. CDR3 length: 15 residues. V lost 2 bases and J lost 3, with 14 bases in between. The chain's CDR3 is CASSFLHGVDTEAFF. In DNA form, the CDR3 reads TGCGCCAGCAGCTTTCTCCATGGGGTTGACACTGAAGCTTTCTTT.

This clonotype was seen only a few times. V and J are TRBV18 and TRBJ2-5; D uncertain. The CDR3 is 14 residues long. V lost 6 bases and J lost 2, with 13 bases in between. CDR1 is KGHSH and CDR2 is LQKENI in the germline V gene. The CDR3 reads CASSLKERQETQYF. The CDR3 DNA reads as TGTGCCAGCTCCCTCAAGGAAAGGCAAGAGACCCAGTACTTC.

The table lists this clonotype with a few counts. V and J are TRBV28 and TRBJ1-5, with 9 nucleotides matching TRBD1. V was pared by 4 bases and J by 7 bases, with 8 bases of the junction left unmatched. CDR3 length: 15 residues. In germline, CDR1 is MDHEN, CDR2 SYDVKM. CDR3 amino acids: CASSWVDRGGQPQHF. CDR3 in DNA: TGTGCCAGCAGTTGGGTGGACAGGGGAGGCCAGCCCCAGCATTTT.

V is TRBV5-1 and J is TRBJ2-4; D remains ambiguous. CDR3 size: 14 residues. Trimming removed 4 bases from V and 0 bases from J, with 8 bases in between. Per the germline V gene, CDR1 is SGHRS and CDR2 is YFSETQ. The chain's CDR3 is CASSPDLAKNIQYF. CDR3 nucleotide sequence: TGCGCCAGCAGCCCGGATTTAGCCAAAAACATTCAGTACTTC.

There are many counts of this clonotype. J is TRBJ1-4 and V is TRBV6-5, with D perhaps matching TRBD1 (5 bases). The V gene lost 2 bases and the J gene lost 0 bases, with 13 bases spanning the gap. This CDR3 has 17 amino acids. CDR1 is MNHEY, CDR2 SVGAGI, per germline. The CDR3 here is CASSYSRDLATNEKLFF. In nucleotides, the CDR3 is TGTGCCAGCAGTTACAGCCGGGACCTCGCAACTAATGAAAAACTGTTTTTT.

V is TRBV6-2 or TRBV6-3 and J is TRBJ2-1; D tentatively reads TRBD1 or TRBD2 (5 bases each). The length of the CDR3 is 20 residues. V gave up 4 bases and J gave up 5 bases, with 30 bases separating them. Germline CDR1 and CDR2: MNHEY and SVGEGT. CDR3: CASSFNPRSDSQRDDNEQFF. In DNA, the CDR3 is TGTGCCAGCAGTTTCAACCCCCGCTCGGACTCACAAAGGGACGACAATGAGCAGTTCTTC.

This clonotype was detected only a few times. The chain recombines TRBV5-1 with TRBJ1-2; 10 bases are a match to TRBD1. The CDR3 sequence is 15 residues long. V lost 7 bases, J lost 2 bases, and 8 bases stayed unmatched. The germline V gene encodes CDR1 SGHRS and CDR2 YFSETQ. For the CDR3, the DNA is TGCGCCAGCGGGACAGGGGACGCTATCAACTATGGCTACACCTTC. It specifies CASGTGDAINYGYTF.

To note about this clonotype: One end of the junction varies from germline; a read error may be responsible. V gene TRBV7-2 combines with J gene TRBJ2-3, with D tentatively TRBD1 (6 bases). Germline lookup yields CDR1 SGHTA and CDR2 FQGNSA. The CDR3 is 11 residues long. The CDR3 region has the DNA TGTGCCAGCAGCGAAAAATGGACAGCAACTTTT. Encoded protein: CASSEKWTATF.

This clonotype was observed a handful of times. The rearrangement uses TRBV20-1 and TRBJ1-2, with unresolved D. CDR1 and CDR2 (germline): DFQATT, SNEGSKA (reference sequence). The CDR3 is made up of 12 amino acids. Trimming removed 4 bases from V and 1 base from J, with 7 bases in between. The CDR3 region is CSAKRSNYGYTF. CDR3 DNA sequence: TGCAGTGCTAAGAGGAGTAACTATGGCTACACCTTC.

The chain carries TRBV5-1 and TRBJ1-1; tentative D call: TRBD1 (6 bases). V was trimmed by 0 bases and J by 5 bases, leaving 17 bases between them. Germline assignment: CDR1 SGHRS and CDR2 YFSETQ. The CDR3 consists of 16 residues. CDR3 protein: CASSLVRVTGGTEAFF. The DNA for the CDR3 is TGCGCCAGCAGCTTGGTAAGGGTGACAGGCGGAACTGAAGCTTTCTTT.

The genes are TRBV29-1 and TRBJ2-2; D unclear. The CDR3 loop spans 14 amino acids. The germline V gene has CDR1 SQVTM and CDR2 ANQGSEA. Trimming removed 3 bases at V and 1 base at J, with 9 bases between. CDR3 in amino acids: CSVERWGNTGELFF. The CDR3 nucleotides are TGCAGCGTTGAGAGGTGGGGGAACACCGGGGAGCTGTTTTTT.

The rearrangement joins TRBV7-9 to TRBJ1-2; 8 positions match TRBD1. V dropped 0 bases and J dropped 4; count of bases not matched to a gene: 7. The germline V gene has CDR1 SEHNR and CDR2 FQNEAQ (reference sequence). This CDR3 contains 16 residues. CDR3 nucleotides: TGTGCCAGCAGCTTAGCGCCCCTAGGACAGGGCTATGGCTACACCTTC. Translation gives CASSLAPLGQGYGYTF.

This clonotype was counted a few times. CDR3 nucleotides: TGTGCCAGCAGTTTATGCAGACAGGGACCTATAGCGGGAAGTTCCTACAATGAGCAGTTCTTC. Its protein product is CASSLCRQGPIAGSSYNEQFF. The chain recombines TRBV28 with TRBJ2-1, with D possibly being TRBD2 (8 bases). The CDR3 has 21 residues. Trimming removed 0 bases at V and 1 base at J, with 25 bases between. Per germline, CDR1 MDHEN and CDR2 SYDVKM.

This clonotype has more than one count but fewer than ten. This chain links TRBV6-1 with TRBJ1-5, with D perhaps matching TRBD1 (5 bases). The CDR3 is 15 amino acids. From germline, CDR1 is MNHNS and CDR2 SASEGT. V lost 4 bases, J lost 11 bases, and 21 bases lay in between. The CDR3 here is CASSGRWDSHRTQHF. CDR3 coding DNA: TGTGCCAGCAGTGGACGTTGGGACTCCCATCGAACCCAGCATTTT.

This clonotype was seen a few times. The CDR3, as DNA: TGTGCCAGCAGTTTTGGCAACGGAATGAACACTGAAGCTTTCTTT. Protein: CASSFGNGMNTEAFF. The genes are TRBV12-3 or TRBV12-4 and TRBJ1-1; D remains ambiguous. This CDR3 contains 15 residues. V was cut by 3 bases and J by 0 bases, with 11 bases left in between.

This rearrangement joins TRBV14 to TRBJ2-1; TRBD2 matches 10 bases. CDR1 and CDR2 (germline): SGHDN, FVKESK. The CDR3 sequence is 18 residues long. The trim removed 0 bases at V and 3 bases at J, leaving 8 bases unmatched. The CDR3 nucleotides are TGTGCCAGCAGCCAAGATTCCACGACTAGCGGGTACTACAATGAGCAGTTCTTC. Translating it yields CASSQDSTTSGYYNEQFF.

This clonotype has more than one count but fewer than ten. The chain carries TRBV5-1 and TRBJ2-1, with D perhaps TRBD2 (6 bases). Per the germline V gene, CDR1 is SGHRS and CDR2 is YFSETQ. The CDR3 sequence is 15 residues long. Trimming shortened V by 8 bases and J by 3 bases, and 18 bases separated the two germline ends. This CDR3 reads CASRIFGGIYNEQFF. CDR3 in DNA: TGCGCCAGTCGGATTTTCGGGGGAATCTACAATGAGCAGTTCTTC.

The chain combines TRBV4-1 with TRBJ2-3; the match to TRBD2 covers 11 bases. V trimming: 0 bases; J trimming: 0 bases; junction bases outside the gene matches: 14. The V gene's germline CDR1 is MGHRA and CDR2 YSYEKL. This CDR3 has 21 residues. CDR3 sequence (DNA): TGCGCCAGCAGCCAAGATCAGCTAGCGGGGGGTGATATGTCGAGCACAGATACGCAGTATTTT. Protein sequence: CASSQDQLAGGDMSSTDTQYF.

This clonotype was detected a few times. V usage is TRBV5-1 and J usage is TRBJ1-1; tentatively, D is TRBD1 (6 bases). Germline V lookup: CDR1 SGHRS, CDR2 YFSETQ. Trimming pared 3 bases from V and 0 bases from J, leaving 18 bases between. The CDR3 has 17 residues. CDR3 DNA: TGCGCCAGCAGCTGGGGGGCGAGGGGATTCATGAACACTGAAGCTTTCTTT. Amino acids: CASSWGARGFMNTEAFF. Full variable domain (rest looked up from reference TRBV5-1 and TRBJ1-1): KAGVTQTPRYLIKTRGQQVTLSCSPISGHRSVSWYQQTPGQGLQFLFEYFSETQRNKGNFPGRFSGRQFSNSRSEMNVSTLELGDSALYLCASSWGARGFMNTEAFFGQGTRLTVV.

There are a few counts of this clonotype. The chain has TRBV4-1 and TRBJ2-7; 9 bases fit TRBD1. The CDR3 is made up of 15 amino acids. J lost 1 base, V lost 0 bases, and 1 base had no gene match. Germline values: CDR1 MGHRA, CDR2 YSYEKL. The CDR3, as DNA: TGCGCCAGCAGCCAAGAAGGGACAGGGTCCTACGAGCAGTACTTC. This codes for CASSQEGTGSYEQYF.

The V gene is TRBV12-3 or TRBV12-4, the J gene TRBJ2-3; 7 bases agree with TRBD2. The CDR3 loop spans 14 amino acids. J lost 7 bases, V lost 8 bases, and 12 bases had no gene match. The CDR3 region is CASGTGTNINTQYF. The CDR3 region has the DNA TGTGCCAGCGGCACCGGGACTAATATAAATACGCAGTATTTT.

The chain uses TRBV7-6 and TRBJ2-2; D unresolved. The CDR3 contains 14 residues. V shed 2 bases and J shed 6 bases, with 10 bases lying between them. The germline V gene has CDR1 SGHVS and CDR2 FNYEAQ. In DNA, the CDR3 is TGTGCCAGCAGCTTATTGGTGGTGCCCGGGGAGCTGTTTTTT. This gives the protein CASSLLVVPGELFF.

The chain joins TRBV2 to TRBJ1-2; a possible D gene is TRBD1 (5 bases). Germline assignment: CDR1 SNHLY and CDR2 FYNNEI. This CDR3 is built from 11 residues. The V and J ends lost 3 bases and 8 bases respectively, with 7 bases between them. CDR3 DNA sequence: TGTGCCAGCAGTGATCCAGGGGGCTACACCTTC. It encodes CASSDPGGYTF.

The chain employs TRBV3-1 and TRBJ2-3; 7 bases match TRBD2. From germline, CDR1 is LGHDT and CDR2 YNNKEL (reference sequence). Trimming at V came to 4 bases and at J to 5 bases, leaving 15 bases not matched to a gene. This CDR3 contains 17 residues. CDR3 sequence reads: CASSPSLVGRGVDTQYF. CDR3 sequence (DNA): TGTGCCAGCAGCCCCTCTTTAGTGGGGAGGGGCGTAGATACGCAGTATTTT.

The chain employs TRBV9 and TRBJ2-7, with 8 positions matching TRBD2. Germline CDR1 reads SGDLS; CDR2 reads YYNGEE. Losses at the gene ends were 3 bases for V and 3 bases for J; bases not matched to a gene: 8. The CDR3 has 15 amino acids. The CDR3 here is CASSAHSGVIYEQYF. In nucleotides, the CDR3 is TGTGCCAGCAGCGCCCATAGCGGGGTAATCTACGAGCAGTACTTC.

The gene calls are TRBV20-1 and TRBJ1-6; TRBD1 matches at 8 bases. Germline-derived CDR1 and CDR2 are DFQATT and SNEGSKA (reference sequence). Trimming removed 2 bases from V and 8 bases from J; junction bases left unmatched: 8. This CDR3 contains 15 residues. CDR3 region: CSARKTTGDYSPLHF. The CDR3 bases are TGCAGTGCTAGAAAAACGACAGGGGATTATTCACCCCTCCACTTT.

As concerns this clonotype: The junction differs from germline at one of its ends, possibly a read error. The J gene is TRBJ1-5, the V gene TRBV5-1; the D gene is possibly TRBD1 (5 bases). From germline, CDR1 is SGHRS and CDR2 YFSETQ. There are 14 residues in the CDR3. In DNA form, the CDR3 reads TGCGACAGCAGCCCCGGACAAAGCAATCAGCCCCAGCATTTT. Its protein is CDSSPGQSNQPQHF.